The T cell receptor (beta chain) described here comes from a study of beta chain features in type 1 diabetes. This clone came up a few times. The CDR3 is 14 residues long. Germline lookup yields CDR1 MNHEY and CDR2 SMNVEV (reference sequence). V dropped 5 bases and J dropped 3; count of bases not matched to a gene: 3. Sequencing targeted expressed TCRB transcripts, as all isolated RNA had been reverse transcribed. The method was immunoSEQ multiplex PCR; TCRdb's version includes in-frame clones alone and lacks a portion of them. The table includes some 160,000 clones, roughly 9.1% detected once. Sequenced material: central memory CD4+ T cells from blood. This chain links TRBV27 with TRBJ1-4, with 7 bases matching TRBD1. The TCR comes from a woman aged 18-29 years in good health. CDR3 DNA: TGTGCCAGCAGTCGACAGGGCGCTAATGAAAAACTGTTTTTT. Residues: CASSRQGANEKLFF.